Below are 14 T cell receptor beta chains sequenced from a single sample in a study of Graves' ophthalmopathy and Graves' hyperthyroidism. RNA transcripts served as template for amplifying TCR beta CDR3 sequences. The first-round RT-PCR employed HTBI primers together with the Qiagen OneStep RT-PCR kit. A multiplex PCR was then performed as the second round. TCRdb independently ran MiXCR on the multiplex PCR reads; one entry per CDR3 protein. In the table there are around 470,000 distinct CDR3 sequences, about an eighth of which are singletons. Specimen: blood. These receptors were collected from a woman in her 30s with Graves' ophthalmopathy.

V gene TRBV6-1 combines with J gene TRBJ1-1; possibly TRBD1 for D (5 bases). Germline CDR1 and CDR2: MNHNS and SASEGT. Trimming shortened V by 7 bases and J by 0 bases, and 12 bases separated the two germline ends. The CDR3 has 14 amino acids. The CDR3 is CASTGEVMNTEAFF. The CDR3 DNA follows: TGTGCCAGCACGGGGGAGGTTATGAACACTGAAGCTTTCTTT.

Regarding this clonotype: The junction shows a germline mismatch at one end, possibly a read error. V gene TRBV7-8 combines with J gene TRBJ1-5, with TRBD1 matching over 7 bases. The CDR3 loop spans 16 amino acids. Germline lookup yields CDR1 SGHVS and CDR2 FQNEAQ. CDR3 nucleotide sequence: TGTCCCAGCAGCAAGGACAGGCGACCTTACAATCAGCCCCAGCATTTT. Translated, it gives CPSSKDRRPYNQPQHF.

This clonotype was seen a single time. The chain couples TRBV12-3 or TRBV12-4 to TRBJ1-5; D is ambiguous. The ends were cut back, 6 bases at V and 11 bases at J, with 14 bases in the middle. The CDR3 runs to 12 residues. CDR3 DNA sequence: TGTGCCAGCAGCAACAGTGGTCTAGCCCAGCATTTT. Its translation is CASSNSGLAQHF.

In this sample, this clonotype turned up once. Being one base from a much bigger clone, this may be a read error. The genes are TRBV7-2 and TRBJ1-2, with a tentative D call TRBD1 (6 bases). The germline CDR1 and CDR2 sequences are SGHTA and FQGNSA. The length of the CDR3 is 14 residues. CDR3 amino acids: CVSSPTGIPYGYTF. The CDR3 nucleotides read TGTGTCAGCAGCCCAACAGGGATCCCCTATGGCTACACCTTC.

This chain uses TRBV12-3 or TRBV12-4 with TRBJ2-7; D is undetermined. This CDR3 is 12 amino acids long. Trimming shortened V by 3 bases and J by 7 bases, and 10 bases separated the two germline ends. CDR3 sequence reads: CASSFGPAEQYF. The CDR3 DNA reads TGTGCCAGCAGTTTTGGGCCTGCGGAGCAGTACTTC.

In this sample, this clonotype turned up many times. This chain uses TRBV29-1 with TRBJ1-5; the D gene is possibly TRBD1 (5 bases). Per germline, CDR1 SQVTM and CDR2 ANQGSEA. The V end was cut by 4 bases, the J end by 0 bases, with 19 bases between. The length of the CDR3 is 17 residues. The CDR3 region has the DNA TGCAGCGTTGTGGTGGGACTCGGACACTATAGCAATCAGCCCCAGCATTTT. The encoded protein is CSVVVGLGHYSNQPQHF.

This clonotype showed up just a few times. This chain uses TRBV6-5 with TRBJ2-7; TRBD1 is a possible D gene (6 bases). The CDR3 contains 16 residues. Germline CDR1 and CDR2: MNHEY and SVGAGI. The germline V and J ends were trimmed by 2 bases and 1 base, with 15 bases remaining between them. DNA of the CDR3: TGTGCCAGCAGTTACCGTTGGGGGCAGTCGTCCTACGAGCAGTACTTC. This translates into CASSYRWGQSSYEQYF.

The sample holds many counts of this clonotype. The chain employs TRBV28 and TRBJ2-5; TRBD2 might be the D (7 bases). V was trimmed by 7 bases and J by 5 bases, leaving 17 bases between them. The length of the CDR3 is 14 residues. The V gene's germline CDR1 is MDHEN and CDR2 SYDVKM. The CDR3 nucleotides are TGTGCCAGCAATGTCCCAGGGGAGGGTGAGACCCAGTACTTC. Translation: CASNVPGEGETQYF.

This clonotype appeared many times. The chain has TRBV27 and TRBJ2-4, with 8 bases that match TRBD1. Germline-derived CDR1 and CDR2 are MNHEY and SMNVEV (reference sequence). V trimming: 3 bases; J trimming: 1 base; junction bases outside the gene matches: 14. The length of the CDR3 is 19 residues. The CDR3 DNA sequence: TGTGCCAGCAGTTTCACCCCCGTGACAGGGGCGTTTGCCAAAAACATTCAGTACTTC. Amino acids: CASSFTPVTGAFAKNIQYF.

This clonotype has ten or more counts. Written as DNA, the CDR3 is TGTGCCAGCAGCGTAGGAGGGCTAGGGAACACTGAAGCTTTCTTT. The encoded protein is CASSVGGLGNTEAFF. The chain links TRBV9 to TRBJ1-1; D unclear. V gave up 0 bases and J gave up 1 base, with 10 bases separating them. This CDR3 has 15 residues. CDR1 and CDR2 from the germline V gene are SGDLS and YYNGEE. Looking up the rest from reference TRBV9 and TRBJ1-1 gives the full variable domain: DSGVTQTPKHLITATGQRVTLRCSPRSGDLSVYWYQQSLDQGLQFLIQYYNGEERAKGNILERFSAQQFPDLHSELNLSSLELGDSALYFCASSVGGLGNTEAFFGQGTRLTVV.

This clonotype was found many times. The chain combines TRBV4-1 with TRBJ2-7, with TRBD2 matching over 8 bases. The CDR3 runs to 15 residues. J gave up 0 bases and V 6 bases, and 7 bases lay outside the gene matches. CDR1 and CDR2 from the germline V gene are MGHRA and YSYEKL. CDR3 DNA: TGCGCCAGCAGTAGAGCTAGCGGGTCCTCCTACGAGCAGTACTTC. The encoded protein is CASSRASGSSYEQYF.

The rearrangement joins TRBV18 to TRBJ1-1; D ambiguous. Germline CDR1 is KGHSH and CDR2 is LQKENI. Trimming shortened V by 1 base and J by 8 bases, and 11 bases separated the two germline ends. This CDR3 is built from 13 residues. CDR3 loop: CASSPRERAEAFF. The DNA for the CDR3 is TGTGCCAGCTCACCACGGGAACGGGCAGAAGCTTTCTTT.

In DNA form, the CDR3 reads TGTGCCAGCAGAAGCCCGCGGACAGGGAAAAACATTCAGTACTTC. This translates into CASRSPRTGKNIQYF. This chain connects TRBV6-2 or TRBV6-3 to TRBJ2-4; 8 positions agree with TRBD1. Losses at the gene ends were 6 bases for V and 4 bases for J; bases not matched to a gene: 8. Germline V gene data show CDR1 as MNHEY and CDR2 as SVGEGT. CDR3 length: 15 residues.

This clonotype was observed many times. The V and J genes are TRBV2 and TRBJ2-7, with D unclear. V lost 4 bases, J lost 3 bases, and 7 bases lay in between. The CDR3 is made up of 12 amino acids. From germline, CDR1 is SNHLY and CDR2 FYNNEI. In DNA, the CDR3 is TGTGCCAGCAGTGGGGGTTTCTACGAGCAGTACTTC. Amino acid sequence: CASSGGFYEQYF. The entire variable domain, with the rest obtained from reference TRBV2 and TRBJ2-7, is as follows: EPEVTQTPSHQVTQMGQEVILRCVPISNHLYFYWYRQILGQKVEFLVSFYNNEISEKSEIFDDQFSVERPDGSNFTLKIRSTKLEDSAMYFCASSGGFYEQYFGPGTRLTVT.